The subject of this entry is one T cell receptor beta chain. There is no known antigen for this receptor. There are no base qualities to consult, and no much larger clone falls within one base. Library preparation used the immunoSEQ multiplex PCR assay. RNA was extracted from all samples and reverse transcribed into cDNA, which served as template for TCR sequencing. SuperScript III was used for first-strand cDNA synthesis, primed with a 2:1 mix of oligo-dT and random hexamers. A synthetic immune receptor repertoire was used to gauge amplification bias, and whatever bias remained was removed computationally. On the study's bioinformatics: Raw reads were preprocessed to remove errors, and CDR3 was defined by IMGT conventions from the conserved cysteine to phenylalanine. Clonality was computed as 1 minus the Shannon entropy, with the entropy normalized by log2 of the number of productive unique TCRs. Scalp TCRbeta sequences were cross-referenced with sorted blood CD4 and CD8 repertoires so that the CD4 or CD8 identity of scalp clones could be inferred. What TCRdb holds here is the immuneACCESS table cut down to in-frame rearrangements. Part of the clones is not present; checked against another copy, under half of the missing clones reflect an unresolved V gene, and the others are unexplained. V and J calls and clone size are as listed in that table; D and trimming were resolved from the DNA. The sample table lists 150,000 to 200,000 clones, 40% to 65% of them with a count of one. Roughly a tenth of the sample is held by the ten biggest clonotypes.

The treatment or condition label here, explained by the study, means: oral pan-JAK inhibitor, 5-10 mg twice daily. Peripheral blood and lesional scalp punch biopsies were obtained from patients with alopecia areata. PBMCs were isolated by density centrifugation and stained for CD3, CD4 and CD8, and CD4+ and CD8+ T cells were sorted on a FACSAria. The germline V gene specifies MNHEY as CDR1 and SVGAGI as CDR2. Counted from cysteine to phenylalanine, this CDR3 has 13 amino acids. Only CDR3 DNA is held: 39 bases, read in frame from base 1. Deletion took 4 bases off V and 2 bases off J, with a span of 9 bases between the germline ends. This entry belongs to a study of CD8+ T cells in alopecia areata (dated by TCRdb to between 2018 and 2020). Regarding the research as a whole: Treated patients were enrolled in an open-label pilot trial of oral tofacitinib, 5 to 10 mg twice daily, for moderate-to-severe alopecia areata. Patients stayed on tofacitinib for 6 to 18 months and then had 6 months of follow-up off drug so that delayed response and recurrence could be assessed. Disease severity in treated patients was measured with the SALT score, which quantifies the percentage of affected scalp surface area. In both human patients and the C3H/HeJ mouse model, the study applied high-throughput TCRbeta sequencing to look at T cell clonal expansion in alopecia areata. On the human side, TCRbeta sequencing was run on scalp tissue and on sorted CD4+ and CD8+ peripheral blood T cells from healthy controls and from alopecia areata patients with either patchy or totalis/universalis disease. Biopsies were taken from tofacitinib-treated patients at baseline and again at 4 and 24 weeks into treatment, and several of those patients also had a later scalp biopsy. Scalp clonality was compared among normal scalp (n=4), patchy alopecia areata scalp (n=8), and alopecia totalis/universalis scalp (n=8). RNA was obtained with the PAXgene miRNA kit for fixed scalp, the miRNeasy kit for PBMCs, and the RNeasy kit for mouse skin. TCRbeta CDR3 regions were amplified by immunoSEQ multiplex PCR using 35 Vbeta forward and 13 Jbeta reverse primers.

Broad study findings and their caveats: Higher clonality and more expanded CD8+ clones were observed in lesional scalp than in normal scalp, particularly in alopecia totalis/universalis, a finding suggestive of antigenic drive. With tofacitinib, both scalp clonality and the number of expanded CD8+ clones among the top 100 scalp clones went down significantly. Many expanded lesional clones were found to persist in scalp and blood during tofacitinib treatment, and relapse after treatment cessation may be partly explained by this persistence. Scalp TCR repertoire analysis is complicated because resident alphabeta T cells in normal human skin are also sequenced, whereas mouse skin is dominated by gammadelta T cells. Shared TCR sequences between patients were less evident than in mice, which may be partly attributable to HLA diversity in the patient population. Because the treated cohort was small and had only one nonresponder, larger studies are needed to examine links between baseline CD8+ expansion and response.

This receptor chain uses TRBV6-5 and TRBJ2-7; the D gene assignment is ambiguous. The specimen was CD8+ T cells sorted from blood, collected at roughly week 52, from a patient treated with tofacitinib. This receptor was obtained from a human donor with alopecia areata. The CDR3 protein: CASSFAGTYEQYF. The DNA sequence follows: TGTGCCAGCAGTTTCGCCGGAACCTACGAGCAGTACTTC.